This entry lists 26 T cell receptor beta chains sequenced from one sample in a study of blood T cell repertoires in COVID-19. Profiling relied on immunoSEQ multiplex PCR, and the TCRdb table lists in-frame clones only, not all of them. The table lists fewer than 300,000 clones, more than 85% of them singletons. Material for sequencing was peripheral blood. Every receptor here comes from a woman in her thirties with COVID-19, enrolled during active disease.

The chain couples TRBV5-5 to TRBJ1-3, with 8 bases lining up with TRBD1. CDR1 is SGHKS, CDR2 YYEKEE, per germline (reference sequence). The V gene end was trimmed by 3 bases and the J gene end by 3 bases; junction bases not matched to a gene: 8. This CDR3 region has 16 residues. The CDR3, as DNA: TGTGCCAGCAGCTGGTCGCCAGGGGGCATTGGAAACACCATATATTTT. Amino acid sequence: CASSWSPGGIGNTIYF.

The chain uses TRBV11-2 and TRBJ2-3, with 8 bases that match TRBD1. Germline lookup yields CDR1 SGHAT and CDR2 FQNNGV. The CDR3 runs to 15 residues. The junction had 5 bases not matched to a gene; V was cut back by 5 bases and J by 1 base. The CDR3: CASSPGTGGTDTQYF. CDR3 coding DNA: TGTGCCAGCAGCCCCGGGACAGGCGGCACAGATACGCAGTATTTT.

This chain joins TRBV5-6 and TRBJ1-4, with D unresolved. The V end lost 0 bases, the J end lost 5 bases, and 20 bases lay between the germline ends. Germline lookup yields CDR1 SGHDT and CDR2 YYEEEE. The CDR3 is 18 residues long. The CDR3 region is CASSLASLSAVANEKLFF. The CDR3 DNA reads TGTGCCAGCAGCTTGGCCTCCCTTTCGGCAGTAGCAAATGAAAAACTGTTTTTT.

V usage is TRBV12-3 or TRBV12-4 and J usage is TRBJ2-1, with D possibly matching TRBD2 (5 bases). The CDR3 extends over 12 amino acids. Trimming pared 6 bases from V and 6 bases from J, leaving 9 bases between. The CDR3 sequence: CASSVSGNEQFF. The CDR3 coding sequence is TGTGCCAGCAGCGTAAGCGGCAATGAGCAGTTCTTC.

This rearrangement joins TRBV27 to TRBJ1-5, with a weak D call TRBD1 (5 bases). Per the germline V gene, CDR1 is MNHEY and CDR2 is SMNVEV (reference sequence). Deletions cut 6 bases from V and 1 base from J, with 16 bases between. This CDR3 spans 16 amino acids. The CDR3 sequence: CASSLMSGDSNQPQHF. CDR3 coding DNA: TGTGCCAGCAGCCTAATGTCGGGGGACAGCAATCAGCCCCAGCATTTT.

CDR3 bases: TGTGCCAGTAGCCTGACAGGGAACACCGGGGAGCTGTTTTTT. Its translation: CASSLTGNTGELFF. This chain uses TRBV19 with TRBJ2-2; weak D call: TRBD1 (6 bases). There are 14 residues in the CDR3. The ends were cut back, 6 bases at V and 1 base at J, with 9 bases in the middle. Per germline, CDR1 LNHDA and CDR2 SQIVND (reference sequence). Filled out from reference TRBV19 and TRBJ2-2, the complete variable domain reads DGGITQSPKYLFRKEGQNVTLSCEQNLNHDAMYWYRQDPGQGLRLIYYSQIVNDFQKGDIAEGYSVSREKKESFPLTVTSAQKNPTAFYLCASSLTGNTGELFFGEGSRLTVL.

The rearrangement uses TRBV5-1 and TRBJ2-5; D is uncertain. Germline lookup yields CDR1 SGHRS and CDR2 YFSETQ. The CDR3 has 15 residues. Trimming took off 1 base at V and 0 bases at J, with 10 bases between the two ends. Here the CDR3 DNA reads TGCGCCAGCAGCTTGAGTCTAGACTACCAAGAGACCCAGTACTTC. This gives the protein CASSLSLDYQETQYF.

This chain joins TRBV30 and TRBJ1-2, with D possibly matching TRBD1 (6 bases). The V end lost 3 bases, the J end lost 7 bases, and 18 bases lay between the germline ends. Germline V lookup: CDR1 GTSNPN, CDR2 SVGIG (reference sequence). The CDR3 is 14 residues long. The CDR3 reads CAWSQPGVAGGYTF. The CDR3 DNA reads as TGTGCCTGGAGCCAGCCAGGGGTAGCGGGTGGCTACACCTTC.

The J gene is TRBJ2-2, the V gene TRBV5-6, with TRBD1 matching 7 bases. CDR1 and CDR2 (germline): SGHDT, YYEEEE. V shed 1 base and J 1 base; nucleotides not matched to a gene: 4. The CDR3 loop spans 16 amino acids. CDR3 sequence: CASSLWDRRNTGELFF. Written as DNA, the CDR3 is TGTGCCAGCAGCTTGTGGGACAGAAGGAACACCGGGGAGCTGTTTTTT.

The rearrangement links TRBV6-5 to TRBJ1-5; D is possibly TRBD1 (6 bases). The length of the CDR3 is 15 residues. Looked up from germline, CDR1 is MNHEY and CDR2 is SVGAGI. V shed 9 bases and J shed 6 bases, with 21 bases lying between them. CDR3: CASEWSQGTSQPQHF. In DNA form, the CDR3 reads TGTGCCAGTGAATGGTCCCAGGGGACAAGTCAGCCCCAGCATTTT.

The gene calls are TRBV7-2 and TRBJ1-2; 9 bases line up with TRBD1. The CDR3 has 14 residues. V shed 3 bases, J shed 8 bases, and the junction held 7 bases outside the gene matches. In germline, CDR1 is SGHTA, CDR2 FQGNSA. CDR3 sequence: CASSFPTGGDGYTF. The CDR3 DNA is TGTGCCAGCAGCTTCCCTACAGGGGGCGACGGCTACACCTTC.

The table lists this clone with a count of one. The chain couples TRBV28 to TRBJ2-7; 9 positions agree with TRBD1. Trimming took 6 bases from V and 3 from J; bases not matched to a gene: 6. Germline V gives CDR1 MDHEN, CDR2 SYDVKM. The CDR3 runs 14 residues. This CDR3 reads CASRMTGGRYEQYF. The CDR3, as DNA: TGTGCCAGCAGGATGACAGGGGGTCGCTACGAGCAGTACTTC. Using reference TRBV28 and TRBJ2-7 for the parts outside the CDR3, the full variable domain is DVKVTQSSRYLVKRTGEKVFLECVQDMDHENMFWYRQDPGLGLRLIYFSYDVKMKEKGDIPEGYSVSREKKERFSLILESASTNQTSMYLCASRMTGGRYEQYFGPGTRLTVT.

The chain has TRBV5-1 and TRBJ1-6; TRBD1 is a possible D gene (5 bases). Trimming took 0 bases from V and 5 from J, leaving 6 bases between them. This CDR3 has 14 amino acids. Per germline, CDR1 SGHRS and CDR2 YFSETQ. The CDR3, as DNA: TGCGCCAGCAGCTTGGAGGGGAATAATTCACCCCTCCACTTT. Translating gives CASSLEGNNSPLHF. Full variable domain (missing parts from reference TRBV5-1 and TRBJ1-6): KAGVTQTPRYLIKTRGQQVTLSCSPISGHRSVSWYQQTPGQGLQFLFEYFSETQRNKGNFPGRFSGRQFSNSRSEMNVSTLELGDSALYLCASSLEGNNSPLHFGNGTRLTVT.

The gene calls are TRBV3-1 (or the pseudogene TRBV3-2) and TRBJ1-2, with 8 positions matching TRBD1. The CDR3 sequence is 14 residues long. From germline, CDR1 is LGHDT and CDR2 YNNKEL (reference sequence). The V segment lost 8 bases and the J segment 7 bases; nucleotides outside the gene matches: 12. Here the CDR3 DNA reads TGTGCCAGCGCCAATGGACAGGGATCCTTTGGCTACACCTTC. Translation gives CASANGQGSFGYTF.

This clone was recorded only once. The V and J genes are TRBV5-4 and TRBJ1-3, with 7 bases identical to TRBD1. Germline-derived CDR1 and CDR2 are SGHNT and YYREEE (reference sequence). The CDR3 is made up of 16 amino acids. Losses at the gene ends were 4 bases for V and 0 bases for J; bases not matched to a gene: 7. The CDR3 region is CASSPGQERSGNTIYF. The CDR3 DNA sequence: TGTGCCAGCAGCCCTGGACAGGAGCGCTCTGGAAACACCATATATTTT.

This sequence joins TRBV6-5 and TRBJ1-2; no clear D. The V end was cut by 9 bases, the J end by 0 bases, with 8 bases between. This CDR3 has 12 amino acids. CDR1 is MNHEY, CDR2 SVGAGI, per germline. The CDR3 DNA reads as TGTGCCAGTTCACAGTCTAACTATGGCTACACCTTC. It encodes CASSQSNYGYTF.

The gene calls are TRBV30 and TRBJ2-7; the match to TRBD2 covers 7 bases. From germline, CDR1 is GTSNPN and CDR2 SVGIG (reference sequence). The CDR3 loop spans 12 amino acids. V shed 4 bases and J 6 bases; nucleotides not matched to a gene: 6. DNA for the CDR3: TGTGCCTGGAATACGGGAGGAGGCGAGCAGTACTTC. Protein product: CAWNTGGGEQYF.

The chain joins TRBV5-6 to TRBJ2-1; 7 bases fit TRBD1. CDR1 and CDR2 (germline): SGHDT, YYEEEE. The CDR3 sequence is 18 residues long. After removal of 3 bases from V and 3 bases from J, the junction contained 15 bases not matched to a gene. This CDR3 reads CASSSDKGAGTLYNEQFF. In DNA, the CDR3 is TGTGCCAGCAGCTCGGACAAGGGGGCGGGTACCCTCTACAATGAGCAGTTCTTC.

The chain recombines TRBV30 with TRBJ2-7; weak D call: TRBD2 (5 bases). V was trimmed by 1 base and J by 3 bases, leaving 7 bases between them. CDR1 and CDR2 (germline): GTSNPN, SVGIG (reference sequence). The CDR3 covers 12 residues. The CDR3 DNA is TGTGCCTGGAGTGACCGGGACTACGAGCAGTACTTC. Translation: CAWSDRDYEQYF.

The CDR3 sequence is CASSTGQGYGYTF. CDR3 nucleotides: TGCGCCAGCAGCACCGGACAGGGATATGGCTACACCTTC. The genes are TRBV5-1 and TRBJ1-2, with 8 bases aligning to TRBD1. The ends lost 4 bases at V and 5 bases at J; junction bases unmatched: 4. The CDR3 is 13 amino acids. In germline, CDR1 is SGHRS, CDR2 YFSETQ. Looking up the rest from reference TRBV5-1 and TRBJ1-2 gives the full variable domain: KAGVTQTPRYLIKTRGQQVTLSCSPISGHRSVSWYQQTPGQGLQFLFEYFSETQRNKGNFPGRFSGRQFSNSRSEMNVSTLELGDSALYLCASSTGQGYGYTFGSGTRLTVV.

J is TRBJ2-1 and V is TRBV9, with 11 bases aligning to TRBD2. J was trimmed by 6 bases and V by 4 bases; bases with no gene match: 12. CDR1 is SGDLS, CDR2 YYNGEE, per germline. The CDR3 length is 17 residues. The CDR3 is CASSPRAGLAGGNEQFF. The CDR3 DNA reads as TGTGCCAGCAGCCCACGGGCCGGACTAGCGGGCGGCAATGAGCAGTTCTTC.

V usage is TRBV19 and J usage is TRBJ1-4; a possible D gene is TRBD1 (5 bases). Trimming stripped 6 bases from V and 2 bases from J, with 10 bases between. The germline V gene has CDR1 LNHDA and CDR2 SQIVND (reference sequence). The CDR3 sequence is 14 residues long. The CDR3 coding sequence is TGTGCCAGTAGCCGTCGGGGGACTAATGAAAAACTGTTTTTT. Its protein product is CASSRRGTNEKLFF.

The chain carries TRBV7-3 and TRBJ2-7; the D is unclear. Germline CDR1 SGHTA, CDR2 FQGTGA. CDR3 length equals 14 residues. Trimming cost V 4 bases and J 3 bases, with 13 bases left between them. This CDR3 reads CASSSTGAFYEQYF. Written as DNA, the CDR3 is TGTGCCAGCAGCTCGACCGGAGCTTTCTACGAGCAGTACTTC.

Only a few counts were recorded for this clone. The chain employs TRBV6-2 or TRBV6-3 and TRBJ2-7, with D possibly being TRBD1 (5 bases). Germline V gives CDR1 MNHEY, CDR2 SVGEGT. Trimming pared 6 bases from V and 1 base from J, leaving 10 bases between. The CDR3 runs to 13 residues. The CDR3 coding sequence is TGTGCCAGCAGCTTCGACAGATCCTACGAGCAGTACTTC. The encoded protein is CASSFDRSYEQYF.

Concerning this clone itself: An end of the junction differs from the germline gene, which may be a read error. The genes are TRBV30 and TRBJ1-2, with 7 bases matching TRBD1. The CDR3 is 12 residues long. CDR1 and CDR2 (germline): GTSNPN, SVGIG (reference sequence). The CDR3 here is CAWSVGTDLHNF. The CDR3, as DNA: TGTGCCTGGAGTGTGGGGACAGACCTTCACAACTTC.

This clone was detected once. The rearrangement uses TRBV2 and TRBJ1-1; D not certain. Trimming shortened V by 7 bases and J by 2 bases, and 11 bases separated the two germline ends. The germline CDR1 and CDR2 sequences are SNHLY and FYNNEI. The CDR3 spans 13 residues. Here the CDR3 reads CASNGRVNTEAFF. The CDR3 nucleotides are TGTGCCAGCAACGGGAGGGTTAACACTGAAGCTTTCTTT.